This TCR beta chain came from a study of beta chain features in type 1 diabetes (dated by TCRdb to 2017 to 2018). At the level of the whole study: Mean age, gender distribution, total cell number and subset yield were not different between patients and healthy donors. A total of 85 million to 110 million sorted cells were examined across all samples, and RNA yield correlated strongly with the number of cells per subset. In the study, TCRB repertoires of sorted circulating CD4+ T cell subsets from recently diagnosed type 1 diabetes patients were compared with those of matched healthy donors. Regulatory and stem cell-like memory subsets were obtained from only 8 patients and roughly 8 healthy donors, while naive and central memory subsets were obtained from all 28 donors. Results the study describes overall, beyond this receptor: At VDJ recombination sites, type 1 diabetes patients had fewer insertions and more deleted nucleotides, which implies abnormalities in thymic rearrangement. Naive, central memory and regulatory TCRB repertoires appeared to be more alike among patients than among healthy donors. Type 1 diabetes patients showed a moderate but significant shortening of TCRB CDR3 length in all four CD4+ subsets. Because cDNA was sequenced instead of genomic DNA, highly expressing activated cells could be over-represented, though the groups showed no difference in activation or CD3 levels. Only small numbers of individuals were included in the HLA sub-analyses, which left unresolved whether HLA type had any influence on TCRB rearrangement. PCR might favor shorter templates, but patient and control samples were amplified and corrected together, so any skew would affect both groups equally.

According to the germline V gene, CDR1 reads SGHTA and CDR2 reads FQGNSA. The CDR3, cysteine through phenylalanine, is 17 amino acids long. Left in the record is the CDR3 DNA by itself, 51 bases read in frame from the first base. The High Capacity cDNA Reverse Transcription Kit was used to reverse transcribe all of the isolated RNA, meaning that expressed TCRB transcripts were what got sequenced. Naive, central memory and regulatory T cell samples underwent deep immunoSEQ sequencing, averaging about 3.57 million total reads per sample. After sorted cells were lysed in RLT buffer, RNA was extracted with DNase-treated RNeasy Micro or Mini kits, with the choice depending on cell number. Each cell subset was processed separately to prevent cross-contamination, with patient and healthy donor samples processed together. Using the immunoSEQ multiplex PCR, TCRB sequences were amplified from cDNA into 87-bp fragments spanning the CDR3 region. Sequencing of the amplicons was performed on the Illumina HiSeq platform. Per the source publication's procedure: PCR bias was corrected computationally using synthetic template baselines, and reads within Hamming distance 2 were collapsed, with unmergeable singletons discarded. Reads were aligned against IMGT to assign V, D and J genes, CDR3 length and insertions or deletions at six rearrangement sites. Within each subset, clonotype counts were normalized to sorted cell number, and only after that were true diversity and Gini coefficients computed with the tcR R package. The overlap coefficient, calculated on TCRB nucleotide sequences, was used to measure repertoire sharing. Out-of-frame TCRB sequences from naive cells were analyzed to stand in for the pre-selection repertoire. Here the immuneACCESS table is served through TCRdb, limited to in-frame sequences with V and J called. Missing clones are a known gap in these copies; in checked studies unresolved V genes cover under half, and the rest lacks a known reason. V, J and clone size derive from that table, while D and trimming were established from the DNA sequence. This sample is represented by fewer than 450,000 clones; roughly 13% of them were singletons. Clones ranked in the top ten supply nearly 0.015% of the sample.

Each donor gave one peripheral blood draw, around 0.12 L on average, collected into heparinised tubes. A BD FACSAria II and a panel including CD45RO, CCR7, CD25, CD127, CD95 and CD27 were used to sort naive, central memory, regulatory and stem cell-like memory CD4+ T cells. Purity was above 95% for every sorted population. PBMCs were isolated right away by Lymphoprep density gradient centrifugation and were stained directly, without culture. To minimize batch effects, samples were stained and sorted in pairs, one healthy donor with one patient per experiment. As concerns this clone: This clone's antigen is unknown. A junction boundary mismatches the germline segment, possibly from a read error.

Sequencing used naive CD4+ T cells from blood. The label giving this sample's cell subset or site can be read as: true naive CD4+ T cells. Recombination linked TRBV7-2 to TRBJ2-4; 8 junctional bases match TRBD2. The source is a woman under 30 with type 1 diabetes. DNA sequence: TGTGCCAGCAGCCCGACTAGCGCCCAAGCACAAAAAAACATTCAGTGCTTC. It codes for CASSPTSAQAQKNIQCF.